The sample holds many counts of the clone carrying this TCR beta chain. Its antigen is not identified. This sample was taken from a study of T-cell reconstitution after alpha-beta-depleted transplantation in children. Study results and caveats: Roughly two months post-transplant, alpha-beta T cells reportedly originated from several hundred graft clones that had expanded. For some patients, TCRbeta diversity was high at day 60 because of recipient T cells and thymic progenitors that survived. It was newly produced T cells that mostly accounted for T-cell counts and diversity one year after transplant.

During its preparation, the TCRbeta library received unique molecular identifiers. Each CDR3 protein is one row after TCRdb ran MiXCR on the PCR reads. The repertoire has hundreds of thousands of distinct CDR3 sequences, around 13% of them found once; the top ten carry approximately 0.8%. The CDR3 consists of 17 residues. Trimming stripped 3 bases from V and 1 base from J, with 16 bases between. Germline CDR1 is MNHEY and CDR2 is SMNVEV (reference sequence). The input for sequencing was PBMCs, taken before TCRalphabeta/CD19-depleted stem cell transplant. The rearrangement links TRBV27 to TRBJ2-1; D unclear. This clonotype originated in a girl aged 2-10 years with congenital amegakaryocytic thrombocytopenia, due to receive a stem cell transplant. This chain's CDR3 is CASSFRAPKTSYNEQFF. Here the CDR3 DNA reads TGTGCCAGCAGTTTCCGGGCCCCCAAGACATCCTACAATGAGCAGTTCTTC.